This is a list of T cell receptor beta chains from one sample in a study of shared clonotypes between healthy human individuals. Here immunoSEQ multiplex PCR was the method, and the copy in TCRdb shows in-frame clones only, minus some. Of around 2,000,000 clones in the sample, about 93% are singletons; the top ten hold approximately 1.7%. The sequenced material came from naive CD8+ T cells from PBMCs. These receptors were obtained from a man aged 18-30 years in good health. Some clones in this sample may be carry-over from other donors' samples. CDR3s include the opening cysteine and the closing phenylalanine or tryptophan. Only some rows state a clone size, as once, few, many or a class for expanded clones.

TRBV18	.	TRBJ2-1	CASSPWGVINEQFF
TRBV5-1	.	TRBJ2-1	CASSLETRFYEQFF
TRBV7-2	.	TRBJ2-7	CASSFGAGGFYEQYF
TRBV9	once	TRBJ2-1	CASSEGGQLIHEQFF
TRBV11-2	.	TRBJ2-3	CASSTIMGDTQYF
TRBV27	.	TRBJ2-7	CASRFLKQGGEQYF
TRBV28	.	TRBJ1-4	CASSLWGQTNEKLFF
TRBV19	.	TRBJ2-3	CASGNFRDREADTQYF
TRBV5-4	.	TRBJ2-5	CASSLVGGPQETQYF
TRBV23-1	.	TRBJ2-7	CASSPMGWTQGVEQYF
TRBV5-1	.	TRBJ1-1	CASSLTDRNTEAFF
TRBV29-1	.	TRBJ2-3	CSGRGDTQYF
TRBV28	.	TRBJ2-1	CASSSGPSKVYEQFF
TRBV7-2	.	TRBJ2-7	CASSLRRARHEQYF
TRBV5-6	.	TRBJ2-3	CASSLAGLTDTQYF
TRBV27	.	TRBJ2-5	CASSPTGETQYF
TRBV7-6	.	TRBJ2-7	CASSPSPTASYEQYF
TRBV7-9	.	TRBJ1-3	CASRVGSSGNTIYF
TRBV28	.	TRBJ1-1	CASSPLGGRAEAFF
TRBV6-6	.	TRBJ2-7	CASSYSSGSVYEQYF
TRBV27	.	TRBJ1-1	CASSLATMNTEAFF
TRBV7-2	.	TRBJ2-7	CASSLAGGRYEQYF
TRBV11-1	.	TRBJ2-1	CASSLGTSGINEQFF
TRBV27	once	TRBJ2-5	CASSWRGQGETQYF
TRBV28	.	TRBJ2-1	CASSGERLSSYNEQFF
TRBV18	.	TRBJ2-1	CASSRGASGGDNEQFF
TRBV7-8	.	TRBJ2-1	CASSLKAGTSNEQFF
TRBV2	.	TRBJ2-7	CASTLPGQGAGEQYF
TRBV9	.	TRBJ1-4	CASSGLREGSTNEKLFF
TRBV10-1	.	TRBJ1-1	CASSESSGRPGRTEAFF
TRBV7-9	.	TRBJ2-7	CASSLAAEGAIEQYF
TRBV6-1	.	TRBJ2-3	CASLGGTGRTDTQYF
TRBV19	.	TRBJ1-1	CASRGLGHSGAIEAFF
TRBV13	.	TRBJ1-2	CASSLAGGPLSAYGYTF
TRBV7-9	.	TRBJ2-7	CASSLASSEQYF
TRBV7-9	.	TRBJ2-5	CAPGDPLETQYF
TRBV9	.	TRBJ1-2	CASSTNRDKANYGYTF
TRBV5-4	.	TRBJ2-5	CASSSPITGTGTETQYF